This TCR beta chain appears in the sequencing data of a study of blood T cell repertoires in COVID-19. The wider study: Researchers got acute and convalescent COVID-19 samples from the United States, Italy and Spain.

V was trimmed by 1 base and J by 9 bases, leaving 13 bases between them. Germline loops: CDR1 SGHTA, CDR2 FQGNSA. The CDR3 extends over 14 amino acids. Sequencing was performed with immunoSEQ multiplex PCR; in TCRdb, only in-frame clones are kept and a portion is missing. The data hold about 180,000 clones, with approximately 83% observed a single time. The TCR originated in a human donor with active or convalescent COVID-19. The donor label of this sample is uncertain. The rearrangement joins TRBV7-2 to TRBJ2-1; D is perhaps TRBD2 (7 bases). The sample was peripheral blood. DNA of the CDR3: TGTGCCAGCAGCTTAGTTAAGGGAGGGGGTGAGCAGTTCTTC. Protein: CASSLVKGGGEQFF.